What follows are 6 T cell receptor beta chains derived from one specimen sequenced in a study of long-term antiretroviral therapy in people with HIV. They ran version v3.0 of the immunoSEQ assay at survey level. TCRdb keeps only in-frame clones here, not all; method: immunoSEQ multiplex PCR. The table lists fewer than 30,000 clones, about 86% of them singletons. The source material was unsorted PBMCs, sampled 0.8 years after starting antiretroviral therapy. Source of these receptors: a woman aged 25 to 39 with HIV.

The chain links TRBV5-1 to TRBJ1-1, with D hard to call. Germline CDR1 reads SGHRS; CDR2 reads YFSETQ. This CDR3 has 16 amino acids. The V gene lost 5 bases and the J gene lost 1 base, with 18 bases spanning the gap. The CDR3 sequence: CASRGGPPTANTEAFF. The DNA for the CDR3 is TGCGCCAGCAGAGGAGGTCCCCCGACGGCGAACACTGAAGCTTTCTTT.

V gene TRBV9 combines with J gene TRBJ1-2; D is undetermined. Germline-derived CDR1 and CDR2 are SGDLS and YYNGEE. V was clipped by 4 bases and J by 6 bases, with 10 bases between them. The CDR3 length is 12 residues. The CDR3 nucleotides are TGTGCCAGCAGCTCCCAACTCGATGGCTACACCTTC. As protein: CASSSQLDGYTF.

The chain links TRBV5-8 to TRBJ2-3, with a possible D match to TRBD2 (6 bases). This CDR3 comprises 17 residues. Trimming removed 1 base at V and 2 bases at J, with 17 bases between. Germline-derived CDR1 and CDR2 are SGHTS and YDEGEE. The DNA for the CDR3 is TGTGCCAGCAGCTTGTCGACCGGGACTTCCTACACAGATACGCAGTATTTT. It yields the protein CASSLSTGTSYTDTQYF.

This chain uses TRBV12-5 with TRBJ1-5, with TRBD1 identical over 8 bases. The trim removed 1 base at V and 6 bases at J, leaving 8 bases unmatched. The CDR3 length is 16 residues. CDR1 and CDR2 (germline): LGHNT, FRNRAP. CDR3 region: CASGLETGGVGQPQHF. The CDR3 nucleotides are TGTGCTAGTGGTTTGGAAACAGGGGGGGTGGGTCAGCCCCAGCATTTT. Full variable domain (rest looked up from reference TRBV12-5 and TRBJ1-5): DARVTQTPRHKVTEMGQEVTMRCQPILGHNTVFWYRQTMMQGLELLAYFRNRAPLDDSGMPKDRFSAEMPDATLATLKIQPSEPRDSAVYFCASGLETGGVGQPQHFGDGTRLSIL.

V gene TRBV12-5 combines with J gene TRBJ2-2, with TRBD2 identical over 7 bases. V shed 7 bases and J 4 bases; nucleotides not matched to a gene: 12. The CDR3 sequence is 16 residues long. CDR1 LGHNT and CDR2 FRNRAP come from the germline V gene. This CDR3 reads CASALGQGEGTGELFF. CDR3 nucleotides: TGTGCTAGTGCCCTGGGGCAAGGGGAGGGCACCGGGGAGCTGTTTTTT. Looking up the rest from reference TRBV12-5 and TRBJ2-2 gives the full variable domain: DARVTQTPRHKVTEMGQEVTMRCQPILGHNTVFWYRQTMMQGLELLAYFRNRAPLDDSGMPKDRFSAEMPDATLATLKIQPSEPRDSAVYFCASALGQGEGTGELFFGEGSRLTVL.

The J gene is TRBJ2-5, the V gene TRBV27, with TRBD1 matching 7 bases. Trimming took 6 bases from V and 5 from J; bases not matched to a gene: 15. The length of the CDR3 is 16 residues. Germline CDR1 is MNHEY and CDR2 is SMNVEV (reference sequence). For the CDR3, the DNA is TGTGCCAGCAGGACCTTAGGGACAGCCTCGAAGGAGACCCAGTACTTC. The encoded protein is CASRTLGTASKETQYF.